A single sample is the source of the 11 T cell receptor beta chains below, sequenced in a study of beta chain features in type 1 diabetes. Investigators reverse transcribed all isolated RNA, so they sequenced expressed TCRB transcripts. Sequencing used immunoSEQ multiplex PCR; TCRdb keeps in-frame clones, though not all of them. Among over 500,000 clones listed, roughly a sixth were seen once. The sequencing input was naive CD4+ T cells from blood. These TCRs come from a man between 18 and 35 years old in good health.

The V call is TRBV2, the J call TRBJ2-7; 8 bases line up with TRBD2. The junction had 17 bases not matched to a gene; V was cut back by 3 bases and J by 4 bases. The CDR3 is 18 residues long. Germline CDR1 reads SNHLY; CDR2 reads FYNNEI. The CDR3 coding sequence is TGTGCCAGCAGTGACACCAGGGCCGCGGGGGGACGTCAATACGAGCAGTACTTC. Protein sequence: CASSDTRAAGGRQYEQYF.

This clone has only a few counts. Other DNA sequences from this sample encode an identical CDR3 as well. CDR3: CASSGNQPQHF. DNA for the CDR3: TGTGCCAGCAGTGGAAATCAGCCCCAGCATTTT. This rearrangement joins TRBV28 to TRBJ1-5; unclear D gene. Germline CDR1 is MDHEN and CDR2 is SYDVKM. Trimming took off 5 bases at V and 4 bases at J, with 3 bases between the two ends. The CDR3 is made up of 11 amino acids.

This clone was seen more than once but under ten times. The gene calls are TRBV27 and TRBJ2-5, with D possibly being TRBD1 (6 bases). Germline CDR1 MNHEY, CDR2 SMNVEV (reference sequence). V gave up 5 bases and J gave up 5 bases, with 15 bases separating them. The CDR3 sequence is 14 residues long. CDR3 protein: CASSETGTRETQYF. The CDR3 DNA is TGTGCCAGCAGTGAAACAGGGACACGGGAGACCCAGTACTTC.

This chain connects TRBV7-9 to TRBJ1-2, with 7 nucleotides matching TRBD1. The V gene end was trimmed by 6 bases and the J gene end by 2 bases; junction bases not matched to a gene: 18. There are 18 residues in the CDR3. Germline CDR1 SEHNR, CDR2 FQNEAQ (reference sequence). CDR3 protein: CASRQITGATGANYGYTF. As DNA, the CDR3 is TGTGCCAGCAGACAAATCACAGGGGCAACGGGTGCAAACTATGGCTACACCTTC.

A single count supports this clone. The chain combines TRBV7-3 with TRBJ1-2; maybe TRBD1 (6 bases). V lost 5 bases, J lost 4 bases, and 14 bases lay in between. Germline V gene data show CDR1 as SGHTA and CDR2 as FQGTGA. The CDR3 is made up of 14 amino acids. The CDR3 spells CASSPQGLGYGYTF. DNA of the CDR3: TGTGCCAGCAGCCCACAGGGACTAGGCTATGGCTACACCTTC.

This clone appeared a few times. V is TRBV15 and J is TRBJ1-4; D might be TRBD1 (6 bases). Trimming removed 0 bases from V and 0 bases from J, with 17 bases in between. The CDR3 is 19 residues long. Germline assignment: CDR1 LNHNV and CDR2 YYDKDF (reference sequence). CDR3: CATSRDLRQGLTTNEKLFF. Written as DNA, the CDR3 is TGTGCCACCAGCAGAGATCTGAGGCAGGGGCTAACAACTAATGAAAAACTGTTTTTT.

DNA for the CDR3: TGCAGCGTTGAAGTGGTCAACACCATATATTTT. Protein sequence: CSVEVVNTIYF. V is TRBV29-1 and J is TRBJ1-3; unclear D gene. Trimming stripped 1 base from V and 7 bases from J, with 5 bases between. CDR3 length: 11 residues. CDR1 is SQVTM, CDR2 ANQGSEA, per germline.

The V and J genes are TRBV18 and TRBJ1-6; D remains unclear. V was cut by 2 bases and J by 9 bases, with 8 bases left in between. This CDR3 is 13 amino acids long. Per germline, CDR1 KGHSH and CDR2 LQKENI. This chain's CDR3 is CASSPEGSSPLHF. CDR3 bases: TGTGCCAGCTCACCAGAAGGGAGTTCACCCCTCCACTTT.

V usage is TRBV19 and J usage is TRBJ2-5; 7 bases fit TRBD1. Germline V gives CDR1 LNHDA, CDR2 SQIVND (reference sequence). CDR3 length equals 15 residues. V was pared by 6 bases and J by 2 bases, with 9 bases of the junction left unmatched. CDR3 sequence: CASRGGRGYQETQYF. The CDR3 DNA reads as TGTGCCAGTAGAGGCGGCAGGGGGTATCAAGAGACCCAGTACTTC.

The rearrangement links TRBV2 to TRBJ2-1; D is possibly TRBD2 (6 bases). This CDR3 contains 14 residues. The V end was cut by 3 bases, the J end by 12 bases, with 18 bases between. Germline V gene lookup returns CDR1 SNHLY and CDR2 FYNNEI. CDR3 coding DNA: TGTGCCAGCAGTGAGACCGGGACTCCTCTCGGGCAGTTCTTC. It translates to CASSETGTPLGQFF. The full variable domain, with the rest looked up from reference TRBV2 and TRBJ2-1, is EPEVTQTPSHQVTQMGQEVILRCVPISNHLYFYWYRQILGQKVEFLVSFYNNEISEKSEIFDDQFSVERPDGSNFTLKIRSTKLEDSAMYFCASSETGTPLGQFFGPGTRLTVL.

In this sample, this clone turned up once. The genes are TRBV7-3 and TRBJ1-1; D remains unclear. The V gene's germline CDR1 is SGHTA and CDR2 FQGTGA. V was clipped by 3 bases and J by 1 base, with 12 bases between them. This CDR3 region has 15 residues. CDR3 nucleotides: TGTGCCAGCAGCTTTGATCGCCTATCGAACACTGAAGCTTTCTTT. Translated: CASSFDRLSNTEAFF.